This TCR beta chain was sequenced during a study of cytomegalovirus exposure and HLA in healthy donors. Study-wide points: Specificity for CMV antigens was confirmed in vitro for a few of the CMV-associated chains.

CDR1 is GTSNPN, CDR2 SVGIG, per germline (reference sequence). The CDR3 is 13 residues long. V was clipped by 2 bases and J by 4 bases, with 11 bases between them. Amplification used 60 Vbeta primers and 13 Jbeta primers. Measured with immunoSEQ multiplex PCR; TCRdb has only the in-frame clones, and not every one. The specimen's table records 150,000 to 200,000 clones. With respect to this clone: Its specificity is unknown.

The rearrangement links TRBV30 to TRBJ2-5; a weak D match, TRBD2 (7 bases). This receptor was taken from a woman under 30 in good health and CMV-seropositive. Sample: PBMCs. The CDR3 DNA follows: TGTGCCTGGAGTAGGGAGGGGGGAGAGACCCAGTACTTC. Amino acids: CAWSREGGETQYF.